Below, one T cell receptor beta chain is given with its context. The antigen is unknown. The data stem from a study of cytomegalovirus exposure and HLA in healthy donors. Study at large: There were more than 350 genotyped donors. Of these, about 81% fell in the genetic ancestry cluster associated with self-reported Caucasian donors.

Study findings and constraints: Reportedly, fewer N-insertions than the approximately 600-donor mean appeared in an Asian-associated ancestry cluster in a later analysis. In a later analysis, a missense DCLRE1C variant was linked to TCR beta V- and J-gene trimming. The study labeled approximately 150 TCR beta chains cytomegalovirus-associated.

CDR1 and CDR2 from the germline V gene are MNHEY and SMNVEV (reference sequence). V shed 1 base and J shed 6 bases, with 6 bases lying between them. The CDR3 spans 13 residues. The PCR employed 60 Vbeta primers together with 13 Jbeta primers. Clones were read by immunoSEQ multiplex PCR, and TCRdb kept only the in-frame ones, dropping some. The table has about 170,000 clones, roughly 73% seen once. This clonotype was obtained from a female donor in good health and CMV-seronegative. This sequence joins TRBV27 and TRBJ2-2; D not resolved. Source material: PBMCs. The CDR3 loop reads CASSLFRSGELFF. CDR3 nucleotides: TGTGCCAGCAGTTTATTTCGGTCCGGGGAGCTGTTTTTT.